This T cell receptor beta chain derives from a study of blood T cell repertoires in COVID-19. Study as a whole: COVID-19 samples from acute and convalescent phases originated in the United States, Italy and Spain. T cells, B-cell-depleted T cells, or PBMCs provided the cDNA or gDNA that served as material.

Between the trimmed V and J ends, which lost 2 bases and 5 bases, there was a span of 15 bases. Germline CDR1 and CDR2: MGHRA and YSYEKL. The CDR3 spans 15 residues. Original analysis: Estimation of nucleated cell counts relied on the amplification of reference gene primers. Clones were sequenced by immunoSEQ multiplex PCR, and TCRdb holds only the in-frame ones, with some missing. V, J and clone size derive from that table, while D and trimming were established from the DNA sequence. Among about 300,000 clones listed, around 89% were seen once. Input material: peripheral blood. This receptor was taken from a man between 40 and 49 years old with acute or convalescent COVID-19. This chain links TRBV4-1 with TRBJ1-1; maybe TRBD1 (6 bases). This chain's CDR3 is CASSQPGAGRTEAFF. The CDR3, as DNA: TGCGCCAGCAGCCAACCGGGGGCCGGGAGGACTGAAGCTTTCTTT.